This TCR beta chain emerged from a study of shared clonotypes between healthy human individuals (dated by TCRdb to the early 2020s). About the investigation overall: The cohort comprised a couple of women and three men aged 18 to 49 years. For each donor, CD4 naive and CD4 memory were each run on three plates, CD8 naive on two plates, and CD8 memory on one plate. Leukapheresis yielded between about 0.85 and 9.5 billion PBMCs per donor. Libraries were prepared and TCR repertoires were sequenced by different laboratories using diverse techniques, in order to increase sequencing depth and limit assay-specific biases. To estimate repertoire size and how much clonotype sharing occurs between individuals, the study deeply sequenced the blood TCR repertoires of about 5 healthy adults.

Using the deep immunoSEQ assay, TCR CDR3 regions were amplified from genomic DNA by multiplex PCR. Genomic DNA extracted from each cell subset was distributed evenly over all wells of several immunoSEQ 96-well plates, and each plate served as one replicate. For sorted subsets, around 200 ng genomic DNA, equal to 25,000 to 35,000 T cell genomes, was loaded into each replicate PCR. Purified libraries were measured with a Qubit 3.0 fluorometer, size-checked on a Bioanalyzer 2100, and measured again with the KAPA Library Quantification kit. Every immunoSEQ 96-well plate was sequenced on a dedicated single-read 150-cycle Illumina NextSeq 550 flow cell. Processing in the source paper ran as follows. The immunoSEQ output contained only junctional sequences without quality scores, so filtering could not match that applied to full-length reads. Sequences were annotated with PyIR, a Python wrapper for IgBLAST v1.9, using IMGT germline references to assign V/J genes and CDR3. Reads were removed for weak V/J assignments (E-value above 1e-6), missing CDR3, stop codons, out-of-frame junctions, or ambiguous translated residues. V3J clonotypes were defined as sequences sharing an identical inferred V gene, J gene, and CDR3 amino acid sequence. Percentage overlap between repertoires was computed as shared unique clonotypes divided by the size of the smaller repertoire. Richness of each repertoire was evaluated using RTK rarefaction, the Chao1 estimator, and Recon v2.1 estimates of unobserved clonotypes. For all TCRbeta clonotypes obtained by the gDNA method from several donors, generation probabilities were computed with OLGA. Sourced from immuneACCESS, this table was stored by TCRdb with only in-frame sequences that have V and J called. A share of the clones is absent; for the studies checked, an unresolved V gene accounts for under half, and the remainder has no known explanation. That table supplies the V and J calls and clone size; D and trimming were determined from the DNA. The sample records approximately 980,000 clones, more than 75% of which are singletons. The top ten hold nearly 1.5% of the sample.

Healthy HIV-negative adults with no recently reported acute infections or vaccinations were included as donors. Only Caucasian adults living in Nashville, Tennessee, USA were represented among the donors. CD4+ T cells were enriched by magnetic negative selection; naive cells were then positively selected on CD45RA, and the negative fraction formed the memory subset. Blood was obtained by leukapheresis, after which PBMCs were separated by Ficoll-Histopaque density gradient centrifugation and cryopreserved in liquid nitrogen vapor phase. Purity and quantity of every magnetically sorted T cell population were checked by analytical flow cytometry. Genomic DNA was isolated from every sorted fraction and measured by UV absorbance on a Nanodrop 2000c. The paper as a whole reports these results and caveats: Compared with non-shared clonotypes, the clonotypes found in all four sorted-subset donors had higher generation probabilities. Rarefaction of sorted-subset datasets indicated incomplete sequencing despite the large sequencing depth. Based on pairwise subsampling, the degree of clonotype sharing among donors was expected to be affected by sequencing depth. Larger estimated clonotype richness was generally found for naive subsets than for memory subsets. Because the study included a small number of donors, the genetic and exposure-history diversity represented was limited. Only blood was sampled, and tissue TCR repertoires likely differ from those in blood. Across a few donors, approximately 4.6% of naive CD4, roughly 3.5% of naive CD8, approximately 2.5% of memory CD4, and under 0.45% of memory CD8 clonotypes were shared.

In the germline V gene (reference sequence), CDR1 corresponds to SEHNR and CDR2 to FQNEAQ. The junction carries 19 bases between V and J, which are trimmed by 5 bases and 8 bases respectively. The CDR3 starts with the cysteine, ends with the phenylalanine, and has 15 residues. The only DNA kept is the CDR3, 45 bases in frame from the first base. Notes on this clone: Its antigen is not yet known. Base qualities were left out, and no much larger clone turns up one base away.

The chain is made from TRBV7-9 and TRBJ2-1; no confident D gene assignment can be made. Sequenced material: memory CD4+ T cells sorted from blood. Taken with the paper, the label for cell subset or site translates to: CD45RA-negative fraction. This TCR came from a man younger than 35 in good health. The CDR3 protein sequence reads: CASSRGPEVFDEQFF. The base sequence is TGTGCCAGCAGCCGCGGCCCTGAGGTCTTTGATGAGCAGTTCTTC.